Listed here is a single T cell receptor beta chain. Its antigen is unknown. No much larger clone is present one base from it, and per-base qualities are unavailable. Using the deep immunoSEQ assay, multiplex PCR amplified TCR CDR3 regions from genomic DNA. For each cell subset, the extracted genomic DNA was distributed evenly across all wells of several immunoSEQ 96-well plates, and each plate served as one replicate. Each replicate PCR for sorted subsets received approximately 200 ng genomic DNA, equal to 28,000 or so T cell genomes. Purified libraries were measured with a Qubit 3.0 fluorometer, size-checked on a Bioanalyzer 2100, and measured again with the KAPA Library Quantification kit. Every immunoSEQ 96-well plate was sequenced on a dedicated single-read 150-cycle Illumina NextSeq 550 flow cell. The source study handled its data this way. Because only junctional sequences without quality scores were contained in the immunoSEQ output, filtering matching that applied to full-length reads could not be performed. To assign V/J genes and CDR3, sequences were annotated using PyIR, a Python wrapper for IgBLAST v1.9, with IMGT germline references. Any read was removed if the V/J assignment was weak (E-value above 1e-6), the CDR3 was missing, or the read contained stop codons, out-of-frame junctions, or ambiguous translated residues. V3J clonotypes were defined as sequences sharing an identical inferred V gene, J gene, and CDR3 amino acid sequence. To compute the percentage overlap between repertoires, the number of shared unique clonotypes was divided by the size of the smaller repertoire. Richness of each repertoire was evaluated using RTK rarefaction, the Chao1 estimator, and Recon v2.1 estimates of unobserved clonotypes. OLGA was used to compute generation probabilities for all TCRbeta clonotypes that the gDNA method yielded from a few donors. TCRdb took over this immuneACCESS table, retaining in-frame rearrangements with V and J assigned. Such tables are incomplete; in checked studies, under half of the missing clones stem from an unresolved V gene, and the remainder is unexplained. That table supplies the V and J calls and clone size; D and trimming were determined from the DNA. The sample table lists roughly 2.5 million clones, approximately 90% of them with a count of one. The ten top clones hold roughly 0.13% of the sample.

Healthy HIV-negative adults with no recently reported acute infections or vaccinations were included as donors. Every donor was a Caucasian adult residing in Nashville, Tennessee, USA. CD4+ T cells were enriched by magnetic negative selection; naive cells were then positively selected on CD45RA, and the negative fraction formed the memory subset. Blood was obtained by leukapheresis, after which PBMCs were separated by Ficoll-Histopaque density gradient centrifugation and cryopreserved in liquid nitrogen vapor phase. Purity and quantity of every magnetically sorted T cell population were checked by analytical flow cytometry. From each sorted fraction, genomic DNA was isolated and quantified by UV absorbance on a Nanodrop 2000c. These data belong to a study of shared clonotypes between healthy human individuals (dated by TCRdb to the early 2020s). For context, the study as a whole: The cohort included three men and two women between 18 and 49 years of age. For each donor, CD4 naive and CD4 memory were each given three plates, CD8 naive was given two plates, and CD8 memory was given one plate. To estimate repertoire size and how much clonotype sharing occurs between individuals, the study deeply sequenced the blood TCR repertoires of a handful of healthy adults. To increase sequencing depth and limit assay-specific biases, TCR repertoire library preparation and sequencing were carried out by different laboratories using diverse techniques. Between about 0.8 and 9.5 billion PBMCs per donor were obtained by leukapheresis. Overall study results and their limits: Clonotypes shared by all four sorted-subset donors showed higher generation probabilities than non-shared clonotypes. Pairwise subsampling led to the expectation that sequencing depth would affect the degree of clonotype sharing among donors. Estimated clonotype richness was generally larger for naive than for memory subsets. Even with the large sequencing depth, rarefaction of the sorted-subset datasets indicated that sequencing was incomplete. Because the study included only a small number of donors, the genetic and exposure-history diversity represented was limited. About 5% of naive CD4, 3.5% of naive CD8, 2.3% of memory CD4, and roughly 0.4% of memory CD8 clonotypes were shared across a few donors. Only blood was sampled, and tissue TCR repertoires likely differ from those in blood.

For CDR1 and CDR2, the germline V gene lists MGHRA and YSYEKL. Deletion took 6 bases off V and 5 bases off J, with a span of 19 bases between the germline ends. Reading from cysteine to phenylalanine, the CDR3 counts 15 amino acids. The kept DNA is CDR3 alone, 45 bases in frame from the first base. The sequence is built from TRBV4-1 and TRBJ1-2; TRBD1 is a possible D gene, resting on 5 matching bases. The TCR originated in a man between 18 and 29 years old in good health. Sequenced: naive CD4+ T cells sorted from blood. The cell subset or site label on this specimen signifies: CD45RA+ positively selected. At the DNA level, the sequence is TGCGCCAGCAGGCAGACCGGGACGGTGAAGTATGGCTACACCTTC. It codes for CASRQTGTVKYGYTF.